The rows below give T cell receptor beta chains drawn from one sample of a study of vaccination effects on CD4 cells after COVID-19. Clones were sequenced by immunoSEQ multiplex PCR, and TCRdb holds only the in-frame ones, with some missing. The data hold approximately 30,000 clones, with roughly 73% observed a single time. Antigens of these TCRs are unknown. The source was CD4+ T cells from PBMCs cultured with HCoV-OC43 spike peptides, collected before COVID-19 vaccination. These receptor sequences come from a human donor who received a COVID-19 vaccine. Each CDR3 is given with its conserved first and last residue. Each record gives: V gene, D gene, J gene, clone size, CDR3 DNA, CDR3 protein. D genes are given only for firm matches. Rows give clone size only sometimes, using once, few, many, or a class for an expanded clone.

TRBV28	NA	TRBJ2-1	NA	TGTGCCAGCAGTTTCAGAGGGCTGATCAGCAATGAGCAGTTCTTC	CASSFRGLISNEQFF
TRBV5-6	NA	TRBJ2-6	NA	TGTGCCAGCAGCTTCTCTGGGGCCAACGTCCTGACTTTC	CASSFSGANVLTF
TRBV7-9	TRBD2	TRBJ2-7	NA	TGTGCCAGCAGCTTAGTGGATGGGGGATTCCGGGAGGGCGAGCAGTACTTC	CASSLVDGGFREGEQYF
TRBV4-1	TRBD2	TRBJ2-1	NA	TGCGCCAGCAGCCTTCCGGGACTAGCGGACTACAATGAGCAGTTCTTC	CASSLPGLADYNEQFF
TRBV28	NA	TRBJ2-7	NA	TGTGCCAGCAGTAGGTCTACCTACGAGCAGTACTTC	CASSRSTYEQYF
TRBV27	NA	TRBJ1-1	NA	TGTGCCAGCAGTCCTCCCGGCCGGAGTGGCACTGAAGCTTTCTTT	CASSPPGRSGTEAFF
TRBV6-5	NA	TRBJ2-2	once	TGTGCCAGCAGTCCTTACCTGAACACCGGGGAGCTGTTTTTT	CASSPYLNTGELFF
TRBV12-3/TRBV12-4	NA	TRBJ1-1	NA	TGTGCCAGCAGCCTACAGGCGAACACTGAAGCTTTCTTT	CASSLQANTEAFF
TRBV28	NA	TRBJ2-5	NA	TGTGCCAGCAGTAAGGGGAGGGAGACCCAGTACTTC	CASSKGRETQYF
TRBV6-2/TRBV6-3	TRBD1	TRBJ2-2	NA	TGTGCCAGCAGTTCTACGGACAGGGGCGGCACCGGGGAGCTGTTTTTT	CASSSTDRGGTGELFF
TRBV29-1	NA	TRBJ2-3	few	TGCATCGCCTCTAGGGGAGCCACAGATACGCAGTATTTT	CIASRGATDTQYF
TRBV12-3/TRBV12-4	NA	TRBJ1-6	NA	TGTGCCAGCAGCGGACCAGGGGTCTCACCCCTCCACTTT	CASSGPGVSPLHF
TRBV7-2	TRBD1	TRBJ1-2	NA	TGTGCCAGCAGCTTAGAGCAGGGGGCGGGCTATGGCTACACCTTC	CASSLEQGAGYGYTF
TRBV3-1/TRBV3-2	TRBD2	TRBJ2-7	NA	TGTGCCAGCAGCCAGGGACTAGCGGCAACCTACGAGCAGTACTTC	CASSQGLAATYEQYF
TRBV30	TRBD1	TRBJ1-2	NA	TGTGCCTGGAGTACCGGACAGGGGGGGGGTGGCTACACCTTC	CAWSTGQGGGGYTF
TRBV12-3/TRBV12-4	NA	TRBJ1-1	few	TGTGCCAGCAGCGTCCGCGAGGCCACTGAAGCTTTCTTT	CASSVREATEAFF
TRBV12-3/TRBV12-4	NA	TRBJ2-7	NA	TGTGCCAGCAGTGAGCGGTACGAGCAGTACTTC	CASSERYEQYF
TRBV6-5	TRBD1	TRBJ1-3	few	TGTGCCGCCGCCCCCACAGGGGGCGAAAGAAACACCATATATTTT	CAAAPTGGERNTIYF
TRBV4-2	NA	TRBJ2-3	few	TGTGCCAGCAGCCAACGGTCCCAGGCCCTGGATACGCAGTATTTT	CASSQRSQALDTQYF
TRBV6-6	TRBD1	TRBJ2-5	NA	TGTGCCAGCAGCCCCCTCGACAGGGAAGAGACCCAGTACTTC	CASSPLDREETQYF
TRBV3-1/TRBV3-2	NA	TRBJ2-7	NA	TGTGCCAGCAGCCAAGCAGGGACCCTGAGCTCCTACGAGCAGTACTTC	CASSQAGTLSSYEQYF
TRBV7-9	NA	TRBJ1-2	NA	TGTGCCAGCAGCTTATCTGCGGCTGTCTATGGCTACACCTTC	CASSLSAAVYGYTF
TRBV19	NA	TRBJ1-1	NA	TGTGCCAGCAAGACCGCCTCCATGAACACTGAAGCTTTCTTT	CASKTASMNTEAFF
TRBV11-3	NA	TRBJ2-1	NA	TGTGCCAGCAGCTTAGGAGGGTCCTACAATGAGCAGTTCTTC	CASSLGGSYNEQFF
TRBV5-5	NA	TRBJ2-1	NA	TGTGCCAGCAGCTCTTACAGCGATGAGCAGTTCTTC	CASSSYSDEQFF
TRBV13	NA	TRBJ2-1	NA	TGTGCCAGCAGCTTGGTTTGGAATAGCTCCTACAATGAGCAGTTCTTC	CASSLVWNSSYNEQFF
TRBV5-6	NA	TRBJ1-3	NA	TGTGCCAGCAGCTTCATGGACAGAAGAAACACCATATATTTT	CASSFMDRRNTIYF
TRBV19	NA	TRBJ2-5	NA	TGTGCCAGTAGTCTAGACAGGCTTGATTTTTACTTC	CASSLDRLDFYF
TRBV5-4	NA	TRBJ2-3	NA	TGTGCCAGCAGCTTGGCCCAGGGTTCGACAGATACGCAGTATTTT	CASSLAQGSTDTQYF
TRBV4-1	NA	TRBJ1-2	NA	TGCGCCAGCAGCCAAAGTAGCGGCAGAAGTTTGGCTGGCTACACCTTC	CASSQSSGRSLAGYTF
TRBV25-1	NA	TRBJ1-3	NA	TGTGCCAGCAGTGAATTCCGGGGGGTACACTCTGGAAACACCATATATTTT	CASSEFRGVHSGNTIYF
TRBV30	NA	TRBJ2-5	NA	TGTGCCTGGAGTGTACTCGGGGAGACCCAGTACTTC	CAWSVLGETQYF
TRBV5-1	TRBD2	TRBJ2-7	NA	TGCGCCAGCAGCTTGGTCCCCTTGCGGGGACTAGCGGGAGGGTTAGGCTCCTACGAGCAGTACTTC	CASSLVPLRGLAGGLGSYEQYF
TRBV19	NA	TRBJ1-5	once	TGTGCCAGTAGTGTAACCGGGGATAGCAATCAGCCCCAGCATTTT	CASSVTGDSNQPQHF
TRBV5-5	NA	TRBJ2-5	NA	TGTGCCAGCAGCTTACCAGGAGGACACCGAGAGACCCAGTACTTC	CASSLPGGHRETQYF
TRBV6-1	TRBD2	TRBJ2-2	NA	TGTGCCAGCAGTGAAGCTAGCGGGGGGGTGTACCGCACCGGGGAGCTGTTTTTT	CASSEASGGVYRTGELFF
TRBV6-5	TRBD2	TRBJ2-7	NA	TGTGCCACCCGAGCGGGAGGACTCTTCTCCTACGAGCAGTACTTC	CATRAGGLFSYEQYF
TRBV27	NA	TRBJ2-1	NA	TGTGCCAGCAGGACCTCACGAGGGACCGTAGACCGGTTCTTC	CASRTSRGTVDRFF
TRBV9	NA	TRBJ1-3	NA	TGTGCCAGCAGCGAGGGAGGTGACACCATATATTTT	CASSEGGDTIYF
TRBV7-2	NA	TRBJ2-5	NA	TGTGCCAGCAGCTTAGTTCGCGGTTACCAAGAGACCCAGTACTTC	CASSLVRGYQETQYF
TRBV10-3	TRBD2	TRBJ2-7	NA	TGTGCCATCAGTTTCCAGCGGGAGTACGAGCAGTACTTC	CAISFQREYEQYF
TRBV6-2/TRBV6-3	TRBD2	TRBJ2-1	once	TGTGCCAGCAGTTACTCTAGCGGGGGGTTGTACAATGAGCAGTTCTTC	CASSYSSGGLYNEQFF
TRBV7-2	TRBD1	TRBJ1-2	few	TGTGCCAGCAGCGCGACAGGGGGCGACTATGGCTACACCTTC	CASSATGGDYGYTF
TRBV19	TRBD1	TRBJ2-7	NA	TGTGCCAGTGGCGCCGGGACAGGAGCTTTCTCAGGAATCTCCGAGCAGTACTTC	CASGAGTGAFSGISEQYF
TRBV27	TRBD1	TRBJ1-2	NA	TGTGCCAGCAGCCGCGGACAGGGCAACTATGGCTACACCTTC	CASSRGQGNYGYTF
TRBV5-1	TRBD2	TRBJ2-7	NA	TGCGCCAGCAGCACGGGACTACGGAGCTCCTACGAGCAGTACTTC	CASSTGLRSSYEQYF
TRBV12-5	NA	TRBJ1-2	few	TGTGCTAGTGGTTTGCCATATACTGACTATGGCTACACCTTC	CASGLPYTDYGYTF
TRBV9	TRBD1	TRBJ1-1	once	TGTGCCAGCAGCGTAGAGACAGGGCTGAGTGAAGCTTTCTTT	CASSVETGLSEAFF
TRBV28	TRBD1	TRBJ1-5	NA	TGTGCCAGCAGTCCATCCGGGACAGGGGCCTATCAGCCCCAGCATTTT	CASSPSGTGAYQPQHF
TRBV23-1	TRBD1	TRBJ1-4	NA	TGCGCCAGCAGTCAATCGGCTTTGAGGGGACAGGGACGGACTAATGAAAAACTGTTTTTT	CASSQSALRGQGRTNEKLFF
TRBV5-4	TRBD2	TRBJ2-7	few	TGTGCCAGCAGTCGACTAGCGGCCCTCTCCTACGAGCAGTACTTC	CASSRLAALSYEQYF
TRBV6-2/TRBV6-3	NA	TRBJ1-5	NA	TGTGCCAGCAGTTACTCGGGGGCCAGCAATCAGCCCCAGCATTTT	CASSYSGASNQPQHF
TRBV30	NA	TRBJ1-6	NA	TGTGCCTGGAGTGTACTAGGTATGACGGGGTTAAATTCACCCCTCCACTTT	CAWSVLGMTGLNSPLHF